These T cell receptor beta chains were read from a single sample in a study of CD8+CD57+ T cells in acquired aplastic anemia. From the reads, TCRdb called clonotypes with MiXCR, one entry per CDR3 protein. The sample shows some 160,000 distinct CDR3 sequences, less than 50% of them seen only once. The sample consisted of sorted CD4+, CD8+, or CD8+CD57+ T cells (not recorded which) from PBMCs. All receptors derive from a human donor with aplastic anemia. Each CDR3 is given without its conserved first and last residue. Each record gives: CDR3 protein, V gene, J gene, clone size. Clone size is not always given. Where it is, it says once, few, many or a class for expanded clones.

AISEWGVQNTGEPF	TRBV10-3	TRBJ2-2	once
SAKGQGAFGGKAF	TRBV20-1	TRBJ1-1	many
SAKTGNSDQPQH	TRBV20-1	TRBJ1-5	-
ASSSVPGQGQAF	TRBV7-3	TRBJ1-1	-
ASRGAGNQPQH	TRBV25-1	TRBJ1-5	-
ASSLGPIYNSPLH	TRBV27	TRBJ1-6	few
ASSAGTKGAEAF	TRBV9	TRBJ1-1	many
ASTLGTDYGYT	TRBV19	TRBJ1-2	many
ASSLQGIYEQY	TRBV5-4	TRBJ2-7	-
SFSLQAQH	TRBV29-1	TRBJ1-5	-
ATGLTSYEQY	TRBV2	TRBJ2-7	-
SAGHPGSTEAF	TRBV29-1	TRBJ1-1	-
ASSLGYAGRNEQY	TRBV2	TRBJ2-7	-
ASTGRGRETQY	TRBV11-3	TRBJ2-5	-
ASSLLRDPTIQY	TRBV5-1	TRBJ2-4	-
ASSGTGPPNYGYT	TRBV10-2	TRBJ1-2	-
ASSSDRGDS	TRBV7-1	TRBJ1-3	-
ASRGQGRRNTIY	TRBV2	TRBJ1-3	-
ASSPPGTGGDYGYT	TRBV12-3/TRBV12-4	TRBJ1-2	-
AISETGAYYEQY	TRBV10-3	TRBJ2-7	-
ASTPPGGRVGYT	TRBV28	TRBJ1-2	many
ATSRGFGGDYT	TRBV15	TRBJ1-2	-
ASSPDRASNQPQH	TRBV2	TRBJ1-5	many
ASSLRAQGDTQY	TRBV7-9	TRBJ2-3	many
ASSEALRTHNSPLH	TRBV6-1	TRBJ1-6	many
ATSRRTSGSNEQF	TRBV15	TRBJ2-1	few
ASSISGGPYNEQF	TRBV19	TRBJ2-1	-
AMGGTLHEPQH	TRBV10-3	TRBJ1-5	many
ASSSTGGGGKETQY	TRBV7-2	TRBJ2-5	many
ASSPTQMTGANEAF	TRBV18	TRBJ1-1	-
ATRGTSGRQF	TRBV24-1	TRBJ2-1	-
ASSHQVSGELF	TRBV3-1	TRBJ2-2	-
SVAQRNTEAF	TRBV29-1	TRBJ1-1	once
ASSLVSANTEAF	TRBV5-1	TRBJ1-1	many
ASSPAAGQRSNYGYT	TRBV4-2	TRBJ1-2	many
ASSFGQVGQPQH	TRBV5-1	TRBJ1-5	-
ASSFTGAEAF	TRBV7-8	TRBJ1-1	-
SAHRQTSGRAPDTQY	TRBV20-1	TRBJ2-3	once
ASSRLRGANVLT	TRBV7-8	TRBJ2-6	-
ASSSNNDGGMNTEAF	TRBV25-1	TRBJ1-1	-
ASSPGQGRPSEKLF	TRBV11-2	TRBJ1-4	few
ASSFTGNEQF	TRBV5-1	TRBJ2-1	many
SVSRAGGTDTQY	TRBV29-1	TRBJ2-3	many
ATSRAPNQGETLH	TRBV15	TRBJ1-6	once
ASSLVDNQETQY	TRBV11-1	TRBJ2-5	-
ASSLSGHGNSPLH	TRBV5-1	TRBJ1-6	few
ASTLANTIY	TRBV19	TRBJ1-3	once
ASSVWGGNAGELS	TRBV25-1	TRBJ2-2	once